The text below deals with one T cell receptor (beta chain). There is no known antigen for this receptor. There are no base qualities to consult, and no much larger clone falls within one base. Library creation used the immunoSEQ multiplex PCR assay. For the multiplex PCR, a mixture combining 60 forward primers for TCR Vbeta segments and 13 reverse primers for TCR Jbeta segments was used. A multiplex PCR assay on genomic DNA amplified the CDR3 region of rearranged TCR beta genes. The amplified TCR beta libraries were sequenced on the Illumina HiSeq System as 87-base-pair reads. The paper's processing steps were these. Across the 500 to 850 repertoires, a later analysis counted some 81 million unique TCR beta chains, roughly 11 million of which were shared by at least two donors. To remove PCR and sequencing errors, raw reads were error-corrected and collapsed into unique sequences using a nearest-neighbor algorithm that merged closely related sequences. To assign V, D and J gene segments, CDR3 sequences were aligned to IMGT reference sequences. For a sequence to be retained, a match of at least six nucleotides was required to both a V gene segment and a J gene segment. A rearrangement counted as productive if the CDR3 had no stop codons and remained in frame with V and J, and every other rearrangement counted as non-productive. Following IMGT convention, CDR3 was defined as the stretch from the second conserved V-encoded cysteine to the conserved J-encoded phenylalanine. Sequences without an unambiguous match to a single V gene segment were excluded from the earlier analysis of a few hundred of the donors. In an earlier analysis of some 590 of the donors, V segments were called functional above 56.7% productive rearrangements and were called segregating when the between-donor standard deviation exceeded 5%. To diagnose cytomegalovirus status from the catalog of TCR beta chain sequences, a statistical classification framework was built. A later analysis assigned V and J genes by comparing TCR nucleotide sequences with IMGT/GENE-DB human TR gene sequences. Using the TCRdist pipeline, a later analysis assigned CDR3 sequences along with most-parsimonious VDJ recombination scenarios. A later analysis defined each TCR beta chain by its CDR3 amino acid sequence plus V-gene family, and excluded reads lacking a unique V-gene family. As a way to deal with suspected cross-contamination and a sequencing artifact, a later analysis dropped roughly 600 nucleotide sequences that were highly shared and had low generation probability. A later analysis calculated a clonal expansion index for each public chain from normalized within-repertoire ranks of inferred template counts. A later analysis computed generation probabilities with a VDJ recombination model fitted to out-of-frame rearrangements, and checked the results against IGoR. In a later analysis, TCR-TCR, TCR-HLA and TCR-CMV co-occurrence was scored with hypergeometric tests, and a repertoire-size bias correction was applied to TCR pairs. To estimate false discovery rates, a later analysis permuted the HLA or CMV assignments 20 times. In a later analysis, co-occurring TCRs were grouped with DBSCAN, and TCRdist sequence similarity was added when clustering was performed within HLA-allele-positive subsets. Co-occurrence clustering excluded repertoires with fewer than 30,000 or more than 120,000 public chains, plus five with anomalous nucleotide sharing. The table was pulled from immuneACCESS by TCRdb, which kept in-frame rearrangements only. Such tables lose some clones; where checked, under half of the loss comes from unresolved V genes, and the rest has no known cause. The V and J calls and clone size are taken from that table; D and trimming were inferred from the DNA. This sample gives a few hundred thousand clones in total; 70% to 90% of them show up just once. About 2% of the sample is held by the ten biggest clonotypes.

V is shortened by 1 base, J by 9 bases, and the region joining them spans 16 bases. The CDR3 contains 15 residues, cysteine and phenylalanine counted. The DNA shown is the 45-base CDR3, in frame from base 1. The germline V gene (reference sequence) sets CDR1 to GTSNPN and CDR2 to SVGIG. The cohort consisted of hundreds of healthy bone marrow donors. All cohort members were sampled while nominally healthy, although unrecorded immune exposures were likely present. The donor tested CMV seropositive, placing the donor among the 289 seropositive members of the cohort. A peripheral blood sample was collected from each donor, and TCR beta sequencing was performed on peripheral blood mononuclear cells. The Qiagen DNeasy Blood Extraction Kit was used to extract genomic DNA from the blood cell samples. This specimen comes from a study of cytomegalovirus exposure and HLA in healthy donors (TCRdb year 2017). A note on the overall study: An earlier analysis of approximately 640 of the donors reported about 250 Gb of sequence data and 100 million to 130 million unique TCR beta sequences from about 179 million T cells. An early release covering roughly 600 HLA-typed donors comprised 250 to 350 gigabases of sequencing data and tens of millions of unique TCR sequences. The genetic ancestry cluster associated with self-reported Caucasian donors included about 81% of the 398 genotyped donors. The study was designed to test whether signatures of past pathogen exposure could be identified by cataloging public T cell receptors. Using immunosequencing, the study profiled T cell repertoires from 550 to 750 subjects and related those repertoires to cytomegalovirus serostatus. In addition to the first cohort of roughly 670 subjects, a separate validation cohort of 120 different subjects was used. High-throughput TCR immunosequencing, statistical association of individual TCRs with disease status, and machine learning were combined to predict cytomegalovirus infection status. A later analysis re-examined previously published TCR beta repertoires from more than 650 donors and added high-resolution HLA genotyping to investigate patterns of TCR occurrence. In the later analysis, no new phenotypic data were used to find candidate immune exposures; instead, reliance was placed on TCR beta sequences and their occurrence across donors. In an earlier analysis of more than 550 of the donors, high-throughput TCR beta sequencing was used to judge whether each TCR beta V gene segment behaved as functional or pseudogenic. Alongside the repertoire data, information on donor age, sex, ethnicity and CMV serostatus was compiled. A later genetic analysis used genome-wide SNP genotypes for about 55% of the 666 donors, treating that subset as a discovery cohort. All discovery cohort repertoires had been generated on a single sequencing platform. Class I and class II HLA loci were covered by the typing at four-digit resolution. Typing coverage varied by locus: roughly 629-640 donors for A, B, C, DRB1 and DQB1; roughly 510 for DQA1; over 600 for DPA1; 450 to 480 for DPB1. Five DR-DQ haplotypes were treated as single units for association and clustering because of strong linkage in the cohort. Across about 380 genotyped donors of the cohort, an average of about 220,000 unique TCR beta nucleotide sequences per donor were sequenced, and around 19% of those sequences were non-productive. What the authors observed across the whole study: The only immune exposure information available for the cohort was CMV serostatus. Presence/absence analyses assumed roughly uniform sequencing depth across donors, an assumption that may not hold. A few of the identified cytomegalovirus-associated TCR beta chains were confirmed in vitro to be specific for cytomegalovirus antigens. A later analysis found that most CMV-associated TCR beta chains appeared HLA-restricted, with HLA associations seemingly driven largely by CMV exposure. In a later analysis, TCR association rates were found to vary across HLA loci, with the most associated TCRs seen for DRB1 alleles and the fewest for HLA-C alleles. In the study, some 160 TCR beta chains were listed as associated with cytomegalovirus. Linkage disequilibrium might explain the correlated functional status among segregating V segments, but an unknown experimental factor could not be excluded. A cluster of highly shared sequence variants was judged likely to be a technical artifact of the sequencing pipeline. In an earlier analysis of 587 of the donors, most TCR beta V segments appeared in productive rearrangements about 87% or about 30% of the time, broadly matching IMGT annotations. Because counts were too low, seventeen rarely observed V segments, including chromosome 9 orphons, were excluded from the earlier analysis of under 650 of the donors. In a later analysis, some 18,000 TCR beta sequences were associated with specific HLA alleles at a false discovery rate of 0.05. In a later analysis, HLA-associated TCR beta chains showed more clonal expansion and lower generation probabilities than non-associated chains that were equally common. Strong co-occurrence of HLA alleles, especially DR and DQ, made assigning TCR associations to individual alleles difficult. A further reported finding was that TCR beta sequences accurately predicted the HLA-A and HLA-B alleles for most subjects in the first cohort. Because the 87-base-pair reads could not distinguish some IMGT-functional V segments, including TRBV6-2 and TRBV6-3, those segments were excluded. The cohort was sequenced for TCR beta chains only, and without alpha or paired-chain data the features that could be detected were limited. It was suggested by the authors that the approach could potentially be generalized to other disease states and immunological phenotypes. An association between a missense DCLRE1C variant and V-gene and J-gene trimming of TCR beta chains was found in a later genetic analysis and replicated in an independent cohort. Because HLA typing was unavailable for some donors at each locus, only the typed subset was used in association tests. In a later analysis, several top co-occurrence clusters were reported to appear linked to parvovirus B19, influenza, CMV and Epstein-Barr virus. Compared with the roughly 710-donor mean, donors in an Asian-associated ancestry cluster had fewer N-insertions in productive TCRs, according to a later genetic analysis. In both the original and validation cohorts, the classifier was reported to diagnose cytomegalovirus status with high specificity and sensitivity. While some public TCRs were present in many individuals, most TCR sequences turned up only very rarely across donors.

The V and J genes are TRBV30 and TRBJ1-6; possibly the D gene is TRBD1, per 6 matching bases. The receptor was derived from a woman between 40 and 55 years old in good health and CMV-seropositive. Sample: PBMCs. The encoded CDR3 is CAWSGLRGRSSPLHF. Read as DNA, the sequence is TGTGCCTGGAGTGGCCTCAGGGGACGCAGTTCACCCCTCCACTTT.